A single sample is the source of the 5 T cell receptor beta chains below, sequenced in a study of T cell changes during pregnancy in multiple sclerosis. TCRdb keeps only in-frame clones here, not all; method: immunoSEQ multiplex PCR. The data show fewer than 75,000 clones, 90% to 95% seen once. The starting material was CD8+ T cells from peripheral blood mononuclear cells, obtained before pregnancy. These receptor sequences come from a female donor with multiple sclerosis, enrolled in a pregnancy study.

This clone was detected only once. The rearrangement links TRBV10-2 to TRBJ2-3; D call uncertain. V lost 8 bases to trimming and J lost 6 bases, with 15 bases between them. The CDR3 spans 13 residues. Germline V gene data show CDR1 as WSHSY and CDR2 as SAAADI. CDR3 protein: CASSRFFGDTQYF. The CDR3 bases are TGCGCCAGCTCACGGTTCTTCGGGGATACGCAGTATTTT.

This clone was recorded once. The V and J genes are TRBV6-1 and TRBJ1-1, with D perhaps TRBD1 (5 bases). This CDR3 comprises 14 residues. The V and J ends lost 8 bases and 5 bases respectively, with 18 bases between them. The germline gives CDR1 MNHNS, CDR2 SASEGT. The CDR3 DNA reads as TGTGCCAGCCTCATAGTCGGGGGGGTTACTGAAGCTTTCTTT. Its protein product is CASLIVGGVTEAFF.

This chain connects TRBV5-1 to TRBJ2-1, with TRBD1 identical over 8 bases. The V gene end was trimmed by 4 bases and the J gene end by 6 bases; junction bases not matched to a gene: 12. Germline V gene sequence: CDR1 SGHRS, CDR2 YFSETQ. This CDR3 region has 16 residues. Here the CDR3 reads CASSLLGQGGINEQFF. The CDR3 DNA is TGCGCCAGCAGCCTACTCGGACAGGGTGGTATCAATGAGCAGTTCTTC.

The chain has TRBV7-9 and TRBJ2-7, with D possibly TRBD1 on 6 matching bases. There are 14 residues in the CDR3. V dropped 5 bases and J dropped 0 bases, with 11 bases sitting between them. Germline values: CDR1 SEHNR, CDR2 FQNEAQ (reference sequence). This chain's CDR3 is CASSHRDNSYEQYF. In DNA, the CDR3 is TGTGCCAGCAGCCACCGGGACAACTCCTACGAGCAGTACTTC.

This chain joins TRBV6-1 and TRBJ1-2; D unclear. Germline V gene lookup returns CDR1 MNHNS and CDR2 SASEGT. V dropped 0 bases and J dropped 2 bases, with 4 bases sitting between them. The CDR3 is 13 amino acids. In DNA form, the CDR3 reads TGTGCCAGCAGTGAAGCCATCAACTATGGCTACACCTTC. Its protein is CASSEAINYGYTF.